Described below is a single TCR beta chain sequence and its context. Its antigen is currently unknown. Replicate PCRs for sorted subsets used roughly 200 ng DNA; this equaled about 30,000 T cell genomes. Under the authors' procedure: As immunoSEQ supplied junction-only sequences (without quality scores), filtering differed. Some clones are missing from TCRdb's copy, which holds only in-frame ones; the method was immunoSEQ multiplex PCR. V, J and clone size derive from that table, while D and trimming were established from the DNA sequence. The repertoire consists of about 990,000 clones, with about 84% occurring once and the leading ten covering 0.5% to 0.65%. The sample comes from a study of shared clonotypes between healthy human individuals. Across the study: A donor's plate count was three for CD4 naive and three for CD4 memory; CD8 naive had two and CD8 memory one.

Study-wide findings and caveats: Clonotypes that were shared across a few donors made up around 5% of naive CD4 clonotypes.

The receptor comes from a man aged 18 to 29 in good health. Some clones in this sample may be carry-over from other donors' samples. Sequencing was done on a sample of memory CD4+ T cells from PBMCs. Subset here: CD45RA-negative fraction.

The CDR3 is CAIRGGLAGVNEQFF. The CDR3 nucleotides are TGTGCCATCAGGGGGGGACTAGCGGGAGTCAATGAGCAGTTCTTC. The V gene is TRBV10-3, the J gene TRBJ2-1; 14 nucleotides line up with TRBD2. The trim removed 6 bases at V and 6 bases at J, leaving 4 bases unmatched. The CDR3 is 15 residues long. Per germline, CDR1 ENHRY and CDR2 SYGVKD.